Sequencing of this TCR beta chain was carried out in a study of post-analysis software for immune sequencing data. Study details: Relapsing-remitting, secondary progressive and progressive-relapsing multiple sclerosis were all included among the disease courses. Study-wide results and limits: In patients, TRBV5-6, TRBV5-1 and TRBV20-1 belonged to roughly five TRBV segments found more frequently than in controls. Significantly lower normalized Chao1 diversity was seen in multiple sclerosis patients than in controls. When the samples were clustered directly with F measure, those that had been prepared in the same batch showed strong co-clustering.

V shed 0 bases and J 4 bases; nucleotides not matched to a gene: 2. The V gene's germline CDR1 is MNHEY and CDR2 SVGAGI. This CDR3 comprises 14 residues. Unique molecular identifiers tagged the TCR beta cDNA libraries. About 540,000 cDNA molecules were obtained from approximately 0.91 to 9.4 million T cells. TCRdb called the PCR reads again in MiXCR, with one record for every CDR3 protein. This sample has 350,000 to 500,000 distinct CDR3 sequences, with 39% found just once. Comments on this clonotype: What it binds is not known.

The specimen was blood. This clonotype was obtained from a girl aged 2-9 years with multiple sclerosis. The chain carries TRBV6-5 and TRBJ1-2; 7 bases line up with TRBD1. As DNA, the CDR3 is TGTGCCAGCAGTTACTCGGGGACAGCCTATGGCTACACCTTC. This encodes CASSYSGTAYGYTF.